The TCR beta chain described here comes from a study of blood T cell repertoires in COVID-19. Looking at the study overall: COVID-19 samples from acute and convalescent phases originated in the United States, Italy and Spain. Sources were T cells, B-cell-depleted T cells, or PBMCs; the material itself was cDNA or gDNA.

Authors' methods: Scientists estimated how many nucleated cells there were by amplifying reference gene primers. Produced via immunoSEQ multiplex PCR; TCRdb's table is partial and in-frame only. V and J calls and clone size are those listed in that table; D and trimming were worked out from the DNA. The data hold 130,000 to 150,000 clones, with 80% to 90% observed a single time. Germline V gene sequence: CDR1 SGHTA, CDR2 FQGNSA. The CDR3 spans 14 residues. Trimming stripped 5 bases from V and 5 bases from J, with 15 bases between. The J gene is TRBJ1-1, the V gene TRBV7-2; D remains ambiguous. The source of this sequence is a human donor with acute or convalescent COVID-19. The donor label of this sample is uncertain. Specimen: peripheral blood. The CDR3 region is CASSLGSSRTEAFF. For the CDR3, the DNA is TGTGCCAGCAGCCTCGGGTCCTCAAGGACTGAAGCTTTCTTT.